Presented here are 21 T cell receptor beta chains from one specimen sequenced in a study of T cells of healthy individuals. TCRdb reprocessed the 5' RACE reads via MiXCR and lists one record per CDR3 protein. The sample carries around 100,000 distinct CDR3 sequences, 15% to 20% recorded once. These receptors all come from a human donor in good health.

The chain recombines TRBV27 with TRBJ2-7; 8 bases map to TRBD1. Per germline, CDR1 MNHEY and CDR2 SMNVEV (reference sequence). The V gene end was trimmed by 8 bases and the J gene end by 5 bases; junction bases not matched to a gene: 14. The CDR3 is 15 amino acids. The CDR3 sequence: CASRDRTSRVNEQYF. CDR3 in DNA: TGTGCCAGCCGGGACAGGACCTCCCGGGTCAACGAGCAGTACTTC.

Written as DNA, the CDR3 is TGCAGTGCTAGAGAGCAGACAGGGGGTTGGCAGCCCCAGCATTTT. Residues: CSAREQTGGWQPQHF. This chain connects TRBV20-1 to TRBJ1-5, with 9 bases that match TRBD1. V lost 0 bases to trimming and J lost 7 bases; unmatched junction nucleotides: 7. Germline loops: CDR1 DFQATT, CDR2 SNEGSKA (reference sequence). The CDR3 runs to 15 residues.

The gene calls are TRBV7-2 and TRBJ2-2, with D tentatively TRBD2 (5 bases). The ends were cut back, 4 bases at V and 5 bases at J, with 14 bases in the middle. Germline V CDR1 and CDR2: SGHTA, FQGNSA. There are 15 residues in the CDR3. CDR3 region: CASSSSLGETGELFF. DNA for the CDR3: TGTGCCAGCAGCTCAAGCCTCGGGGAGACCGGGGAGCTGTTTTTT. Complete variable domain (other parts from reference TRBV7-2 and TRBJ2-2): GAGVSQSPSNKVTEKGKDVELRCDPISGHTALYWYRQSLGQGLEFLIYFQGNSAPDKSGLPSDRFSAERTGGSVSTLTIQRTQQEDSAVYLCASSSSLGETGELFFGEGSRLTVL.

In regard to this clonotype: Mismatch with germline at one junction end may stem from a read error. The chain combines TRBV19 with TRBJ2-1; D may be TRBD2 (5 bases). This CDR3 is built from 15 residues. Germline V gives CDR1 LNHDA, CDR2 SQIVND (reference sequence). This CDR3 is CASSAGVPSYNERFF. The CDR3 nucleotides read TGTGCCAGTAGTGCCGGGGTTCCCTCCTACAATGAGCGGTTCTTC.

The chain recombines TRBV4-3 with TRBJ2-5; TRBD1 matches at 7 bases. Trimming cost V 0 bases and J 5 bases; bases outside gene matches: 6. This CDR3 has 15 residues. The germline CDR1 and CDR2 sequences are LGHNA and YSLEER. The CDR3, as DNA: TGCGCCAGCAGCCAAGATCTCACAGGGGCGGAGACCCAGTACTTC. Translating gives CASSQDLTGAETQYF.

The sample holds a few counts of this clonotype. This chain joins TRBV5-1 and TRBJ2-5; TRBD1 agrees at 10 bases. The J segment lost 3 bases and the V segment lost 7 bases, leaving 6 bases of the junction unmatched. Germline lookup yields CDR1 SGHRS and CDR2 YFSETQ. The CDR3 is made up of 14 amino acids. CDR3 sequence (DNA): TGCGCCAGCCGGGAGACAGGGGGCGAAGAGACCCAGTACTTC. Translated, it gives CASRETGGEETQYF.

In this sample, this clonotype turned up many times. The chain uses TRBV6-5 and TRBJ1-5; no clear D. With 5 bases removed from V and 0 bases from J, the gap between germline ends came to 14 bases. Germline CDR1 and CDR2: MNHEY and SVGAGI. This CDR3 is 16 amino acids long. CDR3 loop: CASSNAAGFSNQPQHF. Written as DNA, the CDR3 is TGTGCCAGCAGTAACGCCGCGGGTTTTAGCAATCAGCCCCAGCATTTT.

The chain has TRBV4-2 and TRBJ2-7; D is tentatively TRBD1 or TRBD2 (5 bases each). Germline CDR1 and CDR2: LGHNA and YNFKEQ. This CDR3 region has 14 residues. V was cut by 1 base and J by 3 bases, with 10 bases left in between. The CDR3 DNA follows: TGTGCCAGCAGCCAAGGTGGGGCGGGCTACGAGCAGTACTTC. This gives the protein CASSQGGAGYEQYF.

The chain has TRBV7-9 and TRBJ1-5; 10 nucleotides line up with TRBD1. V trimming: 5 bases; J trimming: 4 bases; junction bases outside the gene matches: 5. The CDR3 loop spans 15 amino acids. CDR1 is SEHNR and CDR2 is FQNEAQ in the germline V gene (reference sequence). In nucleotides, the CDR3 is TGTGCCAGCAGCCATGGGACAGGGGAAAATCAGCCCCAGCATTTT. It is translated as CASSHGTGENQPQHF.

Only a few counts were recorded for this clonotype. This rearrangement joins TRBV2 to TRBJ2-3, with D tentatively TRBD1 (6 bases). Trimming shortened V by 6 bases and J by 6 bases, and 10 bases separated the two germline ends. The CDR3 runs 12 residues. CDR1 SNHLY and CDR2 FYNNEI come from the germline V gene. CDR3 sequence (DNA): TGTGCCAGCAGAAGCCAGGGGGATACGCAGTATTTT. Translated, it gives CASRSQGDTQYF.

This clonotype was recorded at least ten times. This chain connects TRBV20-1 to TRBJ1-5, with TRBD1 identical over 8 bases. The ends lost 3 bases at V and 3 bases at J; junction bases unmatched: 7. In germline, CDR1 is DFQATT, CDR2 SNEGSKA (reference sequence). The CDR3 length is 15 residues. In DNA form, the CDR3 reads TGCAGTGCTAGGGGCAGGGGGCGGCTCAATCAGCCCCAGCATTTT. Translated: CSARGRGRLNQPQHF.

Many counts were recorded for this clonotype. The chain is built from TRBV20-1 and TRBJ1-1, with a tentative D call TRBD1 (5 bases). V was clipped by 5 bases and J by 4 bases, with 20 bases between them. CDR3 length equals 15 residues. The germline gives CDR1 DFQATT, CDR2 SNEGSKA (reference sequence). CDR3 sequence (DNA): TGCAGTGCTCAGAACCCGGGACTCTGGGGCACTGAAGCTTTCTTT. It encodes CSAQNPGLWGTEAFF.

This chain joins TRBV6-6 and TRBJ2-7; tentative D call: TRBD1 (6 bases). With 9 bases removed from V and 4 bases from J, the gap between germline ends came to 10 bases. The germline V gene encodes CDR1 MNHNY and CDR2 SVGAGI (reference sequence). The CDR3 is made up of 11 amino acids. CDR3 in amino acids: CASLGGYEQYF. CDR3 bases: TGTGCCAGTTTAGGGGGATACGAGCAGTACTTC.

V and J are TRBV19 and TRBJ1-5, with D perhaps matching TRBD1 (6 bases). This CDR3 comprises 17 residues. V lost 5 bases to trimming and J lost 1 base, with 18 bases between them. CDR1 and CDR2 from the germline V gene are LNHDA and SQIVND (reference sequence). CDR3 DNA: TGTGCCAGTAGTCCCCCTAGACAGGTATTGAGCAATCAGCCCCAGCATTTT. As protein: CASSPPRQVLSNQPQHF.

The chain recombines TRBV4-2 with TRBJ2-3; D is ambiguous. This CDR3 contains 14 residues. V lost 3 bases and J lost 7, with 14 bases in between. CDR1 LGHNA and CDR2 YNFKEQ come from the germline V gene. The CDR3 coding sequence is TGTGCCAGCAGCCAGGATACACAGACCAATACGCAGTATTTT. It translates to CASSQDTQTNTQYF.

In this sample, this clonotype turned up many times. The chain employs TRBV4-3 and TRBJ2-3; maybe TRBD1 (5 bases). CDR1 LGHNA and CDR2 YSLEER come from the germline V gene. The germline V and J ends were trimmed by 4 bases and 2 bases, with 16 bases remaining between them. The CDR3 is 16 residues long. DNA for the CDR3: TGCGCCAGCAGCCCTAGGGCAGGGCCGATCACAGATACGCAGTATTTT. Its protein product is CASSPRAGPITDTQYF.

Only one count was recorded for this clonotype. V and J are TRBV20-1 and TRBJ1-1; D is undetermined. Trimming took off 0 bases at V and 5 bases at J, with 10 bases between the two ends. Germline V lookup: CDR1 DFQATT, CDR2 SNEGSKA (reference sequence). CDR3 size: 13 residues. For the CDR3, the DNA is TGCAGTGCTAGAGATCCAATGAGGACTGAAGCTTTCTTT. It encodes CSARDPMRTEAFF.

This clonotype was picked up many times. The J gene is TRBJ1-5, the V gene TRBV6-1; D ambiguous. The CDR3 is made up of 14 amino acids. The V gene's germline CDR1 is MNHNS and CDR2 SASEGT. V lost 8 bases and J 0 bases, leaving 11 bases between the germline ends. The CDR3 sequence: CASYRRDSNQPQHF. Here the CDR3 DNA reads TGTGCCAGCTACCGGCGGGATAGCAATCAGCCCCAGCATTTT.

The gene calls are TRBV20-1 and TRBJ2-3, with 14 bases fitting TRBD2. With V trimmed by 0 bases and J by 2 bases, 7 bases remained unmatched. The germline gives CDR1 DFQATT, CDR2 SNEGSKA (reference sequence). This CDR3 spans 18 amino acids. The CDR3 DNA is TGCAGTGCTAGAGATCTGGGGACTAGCGGGAGTTACACAGATACGCAGTATTTT. This translates into CSARDLGTSGSYTDTQYF.

The chain carries TRBV10-3 and TRBJ2-2; D call uncertain. The germline V gene encodes CDR1 ENHRY and CDR2 SYGVKD. With 3 bases removed from V and 0 bases from J, the gap between germline ends came to 5 bases. The CDR3 covers 14 residues. CDR3 coding DNA: TGTGCCATCAGTGACTACTCGAACACCGGGGAGCTGTTTTTT. Amino acid sequence: CAISDYSNTGELFF.

This clonotype was detected many times. The chain is built from TRBV28 and TRBJ2-7; TRBD2 matches at 9 bases. Germline CDR1 and CDR2: MDHEN and SYDVKM. The trim removed 3 bases at V and 3 bases at J, leaving 6 bases unmatched. The CDR3 loop spans 15 amino acids. CDR3 in amino acids: CASSLSAGGIYEQYF. As DNA, the CDR3 is TGTGCCAGCAGTTTGTCGGCGGGGGGGATCTACGAGCAGTACTTC.